This T cell receptor (beta chain) comes out of a study of T cells expressing NK-cell markers. Overall study: Repertoires of TCR beta were obtained from T cells sorted as CD3+CD56+NKG2C+, CD3+CD56+NKG2C- and CD3+CD56-NKG2C+. Seven sequenced donors out of eight were HCMV-seropositive, one seronegative. Broader study findings: For a handful of donors, these clonotypes were likewise the leading ones in the CD3+CD56-NKG2C+ fraction.

Note on this clonotype: Antigen unknown.

After re-calling the 5' RACE reads, TCRdb lists one entry per CDR3 protein, DNA absent. The sample holds 150,000 to 180,000 distinct CDR3 sequences. This CDR3 spans 14 amino acids. Germline CDR1 reads MNHEY; CDR2 reads SMNVEV (reference sequence). The sample was blood T cells: a sorted CD56 or NKG2C T cell subset, CD4+ or CD8+ T cells, or bulk PBMC T cells (not recorded which). The receptor's source is a woman aged 50 to 60 in good health. The chain combines TRBV27 with TRBJ2-7. CDR3 sequence reads: CASSFSGFAYEQYF.